The clone carrying this T cell receptor beta chain has more than one count but fewer than ten. What it binds is not known. The data belong to a study of identical twins. Study-wide findings and caveats: It was possible that invariant MAIT and iNKT cells partly confounded the zero-insertion analyses.

TCRdb reprocessed the 5' RACE reads with MiXCR, giving one entry per CDR3 protein. The profile shows about 720,000 distinct CDR3 sequences, over 8.5% of them singletons. The CDR3 is 18 residues long. These records were also assigned to another study, of yellow fever vaccine responses in identical twins.

The sequence derives from a woman aged 18-29 years in good health. This sequence joins TRBV3-2 and TRBJ1-1; TRBD1 was called by the table and not checked on the DNA. TRBV3-2 is an annotated pseudogene. The sequenced sample consisted of PBMCs. DNA of the CDR3: TGTGCCAGCAGCCCCAGAGCCGGGACACCCCCGAGGGACACTGAAGCTTTCTTT. Protein sequence: CASSPRAGTPPRDTEAFF.